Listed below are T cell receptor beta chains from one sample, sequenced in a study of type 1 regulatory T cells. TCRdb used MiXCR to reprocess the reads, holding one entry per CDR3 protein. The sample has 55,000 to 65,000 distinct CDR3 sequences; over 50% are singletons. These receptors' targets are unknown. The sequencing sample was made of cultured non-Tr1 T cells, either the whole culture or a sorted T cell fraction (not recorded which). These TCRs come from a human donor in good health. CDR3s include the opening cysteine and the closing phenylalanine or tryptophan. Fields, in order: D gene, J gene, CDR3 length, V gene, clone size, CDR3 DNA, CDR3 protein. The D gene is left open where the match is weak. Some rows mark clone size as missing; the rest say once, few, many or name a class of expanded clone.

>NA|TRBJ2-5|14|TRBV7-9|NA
TGTGCCAGCAGCTTAGTAGACAGCCAAGAGACCCAGTACTTC
CASSLVDSQETQYF
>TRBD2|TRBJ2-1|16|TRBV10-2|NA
TGCGCCAGCAGTGGGCCCGGGACTAGCGGGAGAAATGAGCAGTTCTTC
CASSGPGTSGRNEQFF
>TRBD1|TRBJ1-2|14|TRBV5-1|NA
TGCGCCAGCAGCTCCCGGACAGGGGCGTACGGCTACACCTTC
CASSSRTGAYGYTF
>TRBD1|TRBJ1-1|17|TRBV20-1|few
TGCAGTGCTAGGACGACAGGGTCGTGGTCTCGAGTCGCTGAAGCTTTCTTT
CSARTTGSWSRVAEAFF
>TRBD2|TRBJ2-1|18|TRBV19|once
TGTGCCAGTAGATATTCTAGCGGACAACATAGCTCCTACAATGAGCAGTTCTTC
CASRYSSGQHSSYNEQFF
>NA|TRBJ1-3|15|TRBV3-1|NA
TGTGCCAGCAGCTTCGGCAGGATCTCTGGAAACACCATATATTTT
CASSFGRISGNTIYF
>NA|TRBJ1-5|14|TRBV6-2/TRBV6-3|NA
TGTGCCAGCAGTTACAGACAACCTTATCAGCCCCAGCATTTT
CASSYRQPYQPQHF
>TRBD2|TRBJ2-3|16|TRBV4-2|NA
TGTGCCAGCAGCCAAGCTAGCGGGGGGTTTGCAGATACGCAGTATTTT
CASSQASGGFADTQYF
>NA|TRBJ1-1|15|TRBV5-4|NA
TGTGCCAGCAGCTTGGCGGCGGGTGGCAACACTGAAGCTTTCTTT
CASSLAAGGNTEAFF
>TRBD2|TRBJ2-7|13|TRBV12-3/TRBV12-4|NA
TGTGCCAGCAGCTCTAGCGGGAGGGCCTATTCGTACTTC
CASSSSGRAYSYF
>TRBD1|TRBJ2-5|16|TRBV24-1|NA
TGTGCCACCAGTGACCGGGGACAGTCCTCTGCCGAGACCCAGTACTTC
CATSDRGQSSAETQYF
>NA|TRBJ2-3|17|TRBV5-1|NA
TGCGCCAGCAGCCCAGAGCAGGAATGGGATGGTCTAGATACGCAGTATTTT
CASSPEQEWDGLDTQYF
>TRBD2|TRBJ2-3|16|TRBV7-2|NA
TGTGCCAGCAGCCCTCCAGCGGGAGGGCTGGGAGATACGCAGTATTTT
CASSPPAGGLGDTQYF
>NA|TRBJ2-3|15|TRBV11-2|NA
TGTGCCAGCAGCTCTACAGGGAGGATCACAGATACGCAGTATTTT
CASSSTGRITDTQYF
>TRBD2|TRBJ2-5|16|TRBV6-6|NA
TGTGCCAGCAGTCGCCCGACTAGCGGGAGTCCAGAGACCCAGTACTTC
CASSRPTSGSPETQYF
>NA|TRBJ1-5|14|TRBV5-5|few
TGTGCCAGCAGCTTAGGGAATGGGAATCAGCCCCAGCATTTT
CASSLGNGNQPQHF
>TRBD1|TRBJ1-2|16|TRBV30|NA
TGTGCCTGGATCGCACCGGGGACAGGGGGCGAAGATGGCTACACCTTC
CAWIAPGTGGEDGYTF
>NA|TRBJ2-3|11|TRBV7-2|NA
TGTGCCAGCAGCTTAGATGGGACGCAGTATTTT
CASSLDGTQYF
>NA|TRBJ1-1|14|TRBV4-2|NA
TGTGCCAGCAGCCAAGATGGGGCATGGACTGAAGCTTTCTTT
CASSQDGAWTEAFF
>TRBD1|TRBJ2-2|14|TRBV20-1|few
TGCAGTGCTATATCTCAGGGGGCGACCGGGGAGCTGTTTTTT
CSAISQGATGELFF
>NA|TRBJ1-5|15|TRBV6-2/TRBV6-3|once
TGTGCCAGCAGTTACGAGGCGGATAGCAATCAGCCCCAGCATTTT
CASSYEADSNQPQHF
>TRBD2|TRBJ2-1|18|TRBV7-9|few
TGTGCCAGCAGCTTTGGACTAGCGATAATTAGCTCCTACAATGAGCAGTTCTTC
CASSFGLAIISSYNEQFF
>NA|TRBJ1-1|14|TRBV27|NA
TGTGCCAGCACCGGTAACATCAAGAACACTGAAGCTTTCTTT
CASTGNIKNTEAFF
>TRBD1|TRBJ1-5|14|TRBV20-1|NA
TGCAGTGCTAGAGGGGACAGCGGCAATCAGCCCCAGCATTTT
CSARGDSGNQPQHF
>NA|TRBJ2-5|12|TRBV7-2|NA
TGTGCCAGCAGCTTACAGTTAGAGACCCAGTACTTC
CASSLQLETQYF
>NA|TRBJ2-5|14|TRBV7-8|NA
TGTGCCAGCAGCTTAGGAGTACAGACGGAGACCCAGTACTTC
CASSLGVQTETQYF
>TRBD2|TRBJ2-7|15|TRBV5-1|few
TGCGCCAGCAGCTCCGCCTTAGCGGGAGCCTACGAGCAGTACTTC
CASSSALAGAYEQYF
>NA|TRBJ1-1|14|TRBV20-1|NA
TGCAGTGCTAGAACAGGGCTGCTCTTCTCTGAAGCTTTCTTT
CSARTGLLFSEAFF
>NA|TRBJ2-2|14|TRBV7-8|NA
TGTGCCAGCAGCCAGCAGGGGAACACCGGGGAGCTGTTTTTT
CASSQQGNTGELFF
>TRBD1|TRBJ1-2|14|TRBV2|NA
TGTGCCAGCAACGTAGGGGACAGGAACTATGGCTACACCTTC
CASNVGDRNYGYTF
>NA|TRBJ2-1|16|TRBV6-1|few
TGTGCCAGCAGTGAAGCTCTAATGGACCCCTACAATGAGCAGTTCTTC
CASSEALMDPYNEQFF
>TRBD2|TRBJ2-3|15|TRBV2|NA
TGTGCCAGCAGTCCGGGACTAGCGGGATCAGATACGCAGTATTTT
CASSPGLAGSDTQYF
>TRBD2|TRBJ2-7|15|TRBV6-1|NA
TGTGCCAGCAGTAGGACTAGCGGGGGACTCGACGAGCAGTACTTC
CASSRTSGGLDEQYF
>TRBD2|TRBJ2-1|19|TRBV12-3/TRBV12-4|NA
TGTGCCAGCGGGTTCCCAGGTAGCGGGAGACAACTGGGAATCAATGAGCAGTTCTTC
CASGFPGSGRQLGINEQFF
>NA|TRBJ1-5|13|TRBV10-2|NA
TGCGCCAGCACCGACAGCATCAATCAGCCCCAGCATTTT
CASTDSINQPQHF
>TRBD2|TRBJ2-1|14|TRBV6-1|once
TGTGCCAGCATGGTAGCGGGAGGGCGCAATGAGCAGTTCTTC
CASMVAGGRNEQFF
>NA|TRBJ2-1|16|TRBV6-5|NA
TGTGCCAGCAGGATCCGGGGGTCGAGCTCCTACAATGAGCAGTTCTTC
CASRIRGSSSYNEQFF